A selection of T cell receptor beta chains follows, all from one sample in a study of blood T cell repertoires in COVID-19. Assay used: immunoSEQ multiplex PCR; TCRdb lists only in-frame clones, some missing. The repertoire holds 350,000 to 450,000 clones, with around 87% as singletons. The material sequenced was peripheral blood. These receptors were collected from an older woman with COVID-19, enrolled during active disease. The CDR3 runs from the conserved cysteine through the conserved F or W. The D gene is left open where the match is weak. A clone size is listed for some rows: how often the clone was seen (once, few, many), or a class if it is expanded.

CDR3 DNA: TGTGCCAGCAGCTTTTCCAGGGGGAACTATGGCTACACCTTC; CDR3 protein: CASSFSRGNYGYTF; D gene: TRBD1; J gene: TRBJ1-2; clone size: once; V gene: TRBV3-1/TRBV3-2
CDR3 DNA: TGCGCCAGCAGCCAAGGATGGGCGGGGAATTATAATTCACCCCTCCACTTT; CDR3 protein: CASSQGWAGNYNSPLHF; D gene: NA; J gene: TRBJ1-6; clone size: NA; V gene: TRBV4-1
CDR3 DNA: TGCGCCAGCAGCAAAACCTGGGGGGGTGCAACTAATGAAAAACTGTTTTTT; CDR3 protein: CASSKTWGGATNEKLFF; D gene: NA; J gene: TRBJ1-4; clone size: NA; V gene: TRBV5-1
CDR3 DNA: TGTGCCAGCAGTTACCCGGACAGAAATAGCAATCAGCCCCAGCATTTT; CDR3 protein: CASSYPDRNSNQPQHF; D gene: NA; J gene: TRBJ1-5; clone size: NA; V gene: TRBV6-5
CDR3 DNA: TGTGCCAGCAGACCTCGACAGGGCTCCCGCTATGGCTACACCTTC; CDR3 protein: CASRPRQGSRYGYTF; D gene: TRBD1; J gene: TRBJ1-2; clone size: few; V gene: TRBV6-5
CDR3 DNA: TGTGCCAGCAGCCCGACAGGGGTGAACACCGGGGAGCTGTTTTTT; CDR3 protein: CASSPTGVNTGELFF; D gene: TRBD1; J gene: TRBJ2-2; clone size: NA; V gene: TRBV6-2/TRBV6-3
CDR3 DNA: TGTGCCAGCAGTCATGACAGGGGAAATTCACCCCTCCACTTT; CDR3 protein: CASSHDRGNSPLHF; D gene: TRBD1; J gene: TRBJ1-6; clone size: NA; V gene: TRBV6-4
CDR3 DNA: TGCAGTGCCAGGGACTATGGCTACACCTTC; CDR3 protein: CSARDYGYTF; D gene: NA; J gene: TRBJ1-2; clone size: NA; V gene: TRBV29-1
CDR3 DNA: TGTGCCAGCAGTTTAGCTGGGGGCCTCACCGGGGAGCTGTTTTTT; CDR3 protein: CASSLAGGLTGELFF; D gene: NA; J gene: TRBJ2-2; clone size: NA; V gene: TRBV28
CDR3 DNA: TGTGCCAGTAGTATAGAGGAGGGACTCATGGGCGGCTACACCTTC; CDR3 protein: CASSIEEGLMGGYTF; D gene: NA; J gene: TRBJ1-2; clone size: NA; V gene: TRBV19
CDR3 DNA: TGTGCCACCAGTGATTTGGTGCTAGCGGGGGAGAACACCGGGGAGCTGTTTTTT; CDR3 protein: CATSDLVLAGENTGELFF; D gene: TRBD2; J gene: TRBJ2-2; clone size: once; V gene: TRBV24-1
CDR3 DNA: TGTGCCAGTGGCGGACAGGGGGCCTCATTGCCAGGTGGCTACACCTTC; CDR3 protein: CASGGQGASLPGGYTF; D gene: TRBD1; J gene: TRBJ1-2; clone size: once; V gene: TRBV19
CDR3 DNA: TGTGCCAGCAGCTTGCCCGGACAGGACTTCACAGATACGCAGTATTTT; CDR3 protein: CASSLPGQDFTDTQYF; D gene: TRBD1; J gene: TRBJ2-3; clone size: NA; V gene: TRBV5-4
CDR3 DNA: TGTGCCAGCAGCTTCGGGGACAGGGGGCGGGAAGAGACCCAGTACTTC; CDR3 protein: CASSFGDRGREETQYF; D gene: TRBD1; J gene: TRBJ2-5; clone size: few; V gene: TRBV5-6
CDR3 DNA: TGTGCCAGTAGTATGAGGGGGGAGACCCAGTACTTC; CDR3 protein: CASSMRGETQYF; D gene: NA; J gene: TRBJ2-5; clone size: NA; V gene: TRBV19
CDR3 DNA: TGTGCCAGCAGTCGACAGGGCTCCTACGAGCAGTACTTC; CDR3 protein: CASSRQGSYEQYF; D gene: TRBD1; J gene: TRBJ2-7; clone size: many; V gene: TRBV6-5
CDR3 DNA: TGTGCCAGCAGCTTGGGACTGATTAGCTATGAGCAGTTCTTC; CDR3 protein: CASSLGLISYEQFF; D gene: NA; J gene: TRBJ2-1; clone size: NA; V gene: TRBV7-9
CDR3 DNA: TGTGCCAGCAGTGTAGGACGGGAGGGAGATACGCAGTATTTT; CDR3 protein: CASSVGREGDTQYF; D gene: TRBD2; J gene: TRBJ2-3; clone size: NA; V gene: TRBV25-1
CDR3 DNA: TGTGCCAGCAGGTGGGAGGCTAGCGGGTACAATGAGCAGTTCTTC; CDR3 protein: CASRWEASGYNEQFF; D gene: TRBD2; J gene: TRBJ2-1; clone size: NA; V gene: TRBV2
CDR3 DNA: TGTGCCAGCAGCCAAGATCGGGGGGGAGCTAACTATGGCTACACCTTC; CDR3 protein: CASSQDRGGANYGYTF; D gene: NA; J gene: TRBJ1-2; clone size: NA; V gene: TRBV4-2
CDR3 DNA: TGCGCCAGCAGCCCGACCAGGAATTCCGAGAGATCCCTCCACTTT; CDR3 protein: CASSPTRNSERSLHF; D gene: NA; J gene: TRBJ1-6; clone size: many; V gene: TRBV5-1
CDR3 DNA: TGTGCCAGCAGTTTATACGCTCTCAGAGGTAGAGCTTTCTTT; CDR3 protein: CASSLYALRGRAFF; D gene: NA; J gene: TRBJ1-1; clone size: few; V gene: TRBV27
CDR3 DNA: TGTGCCAGTTTTGGTGGAGGTCGTGCCGAGCAGTACTTC; CDR3 protein: CASFGGGRAEQYF; D gene: NA; J gene: TRBJ2-7; clone size: NA; V gene: TRBV5-6
CDR3 DNA: TGTGCCAGCAGCCCAATCCCCACAGGGGACACTGAAGCTTTCTTT; CDR3 protein: CASSPIPTGDTEAFF; D gene: TRBD1; J gene: TRBJ1-1; clone size: NA; V gene: TRBV7-9
CDR3 DNA: TGTGCCAGTAGTGTTGACAGCGGGGGGCGGAGTGAGCAGTTCTTC; CDR3 protein: CASSVDSGGRSEQFF; D gene: TRBD2; J gene: TRBJ2-1; clone size: once; V gene: TRBV19
CDR3 DNA: TGTGCCAGCAGTGGGACAGATAATTCACCCCTCCACTTT; CDR3 protein: CASSGTDNSPLHF; D gene: NA; J gene: TRBJ1-6; clone size: NA; V gene: TRBV2
CDR3 DNA: TGTGCCAGCAGCCAGGGACTAGCGGTGGCCACAGATACGCAGTATTTT; CDR3 protein: CASSQGLAVATDTQYF; D gene: TRBD2; J gene: TRBJ2-3; clone size: NA; V gene: TRBV7-9
CDR3 DNA: TGTGCCAGCTCACCCCCCCCCAGATCCACCGGGGAGCTGTTTTTT; CDR3 protein: CASSPPPRSTGELFF; D gene: NA; J gene: TRBJ2-2; clone size: few; V gene: TRBV18
CDR3 DNA: TGCGCCAGCAGTCACAGGGTAAGCAATGAGCAGTTCTTC; CDR3 protein: CASSHRVSNEQFF; D gene: NA; J gene: TRBJ2-1; clone size: NA; V gene: TRBV5-1
CDR3 DNA: TGTGCCAGCAGTTACTCGGGGACAGGGTCTGCACCCCTCCACTTT; CDR3 protein: CASSYSGTGSAPLHF; D gene: TRBD1; J gene: TRBJ1-6; clone size: NA; V gene: TRBV6-6
CDR3 DNA: TGTGCCAGCAGCCTCGTAGCGGGGATGTCGGCCGGGGAGCTGTTTTTT; CDR3 protein: CASSLVAGMSAGELFF; D gene: TRBD2; J gene: TRBJ2-2; clone size: NA; V gene: TRBV7-3
CDR3 DNA: TGTGCCAGCAGCCCCCGACTTGCGGGGGGTCGCACAGATACGCAGTATTTT; CDR3 protein: CASSPRLAGGRTDTQYF; D gene: TRBD2; J gene: TRBJ2-3; clone size: NA; V gene: TRBV5-4
CDR3 DNA: TGTGCCGCCCGGGGCGGGACCCACCCAGATACGCAGTATTTT; CDR3 protein: CAARGGTHPDTQYF; D gene: NA; J gene: TRBJ2-3; clone size: NA; V gene: TRBV6-5
CDR3 DNA: TGTGCCAGCAGCTTGTTAGCGGGGGACCTCACCGGGGAGCTGTTTTTT; CDR3 protein: CASSLLAGDLTGELFF; D gene: TRBD2; J gene: TRBJ2-2; clone size: NA; V gene: TRBV5-4
CDR3 DNA: TGTGCCAGCAGCACCTCCGGGACAGGAGGGAGGAAGCAGTACTTC; CDR3 protein: CASSTSGTGGRKQYF; D gene: TRBD1; J gene: TRBJ2-7; clone size: NA; V gene: TRBV7-2
CDR3 DNA: TGTGCCAGCAGTCAATGGGGCAGGGGGCTTGCTTTCTTT; CDR3 protein: CASSQWGRGLAFF; D gene: TRBD1; J gene: TRBJ1-1; clone size: NA; V gene: TRBV28
CDR3 DNA: TGTGCCAGCAGCCAAGATGTCCCCGTCGGGATGAGCGGGGGGGCTAGAGATACGCAGTATTTT; CDR3 protein: CASSQDVPVGMSGGARDTQYF; D gene: TRBD2; J gene: TRBJ2-3; clone size: NA; V gene: TRBV3-1/TRBV3-2
CDR3 DNA: TGTGCCAGCAGGGTAACCGAGGACAGATACAATGAGCAGTTCTTC; CDR3 protein: CASRVTEDRYNEQFF; D gene: NA; J gene: TRBJ2-1; clone size: NA; V gene: TRBV6-5
CDR3 DNA: TGTGCCAGCAGTTATAATAGCAGGGGGCGCAGTGGCTACACCTTC; CDR3 protein: CASSYNSRGRSGYTF; D gene: TRBD1; J gene: TRBJ1-2; clone size: NA; V gene: TRBV6-2/TRBV6-3
CDR3 DNA: TGTGCCAGCAGCCCTCGAGGCAGGGCAGATACGCAGTATTTT; CDR3 protein: CASSPRGRADTQYF; D gene: NA; J gene: TRBJ2-3; clone size: NA; V gene: TRBV7-2
CDR3 DNA: TGTGCCAGCAGCGACACTCAGGGGGTCGGCTACACCTTC; CDR3 protein: CASSDTQGVGYTF; D gene: TRBD1; J gene: TRBJ1-2; clone size: NA; V gene: TRBV9
CDR3 DNA: TGTGCCAGCAGCGGAGGGGGCGAGGAGACCCAGTACTTC; CDR3 protein: CASSGGGEETQYF; D gene: TRBD1; J gene: TRBJ2-5; clone size: once; V gene: TRBV9
CDR3 DNA: TGTGCCAGCTCACAGGGACAGGCTCTCTCTGGAAACACCATATATTTT; CDR3 protein: CASSQGQALSGNTIYF; D gene: TRBD1; J gene: TRBJ1-3; clone size: NA; V gene: TRBV18
CDR3 DNA: TGTGCCAGTAGTCAGAGCAGGCTTCAAGATGGCTACACCTTC; CDR3 protein: CASSQSRLQDGYTF; D gene: NA; J gene: TRBJ1-2; clone size: NA; V gene: TRBV19
CDR3 DNA: TGTGCCAGCAGTTACTCTATAATCAGGGGCTACAATGAGCAGTTCTTC; CDR3 protein: CASSYSIIRGYNEQFF; D gene: NA; J gene: TRBJ2-1; clone size: NA; V gene: TRBV6-5
CDR3 DNA: TGTGCCAGCACCTCAGGAGGGAGCAATCAGCCCCAGCATTTT; CDR3 protein: CASTSGGSNQPQHF; D gene: NA; J gene: TRBJ1-5; clone size: NA; V gene: TRBV27
CDR3 DNA: TGTGCCAGTAGTATGAACCGGGTCCCCCGCACAGATACGCAGTATTTT; CDR3 protein: CASSMNRVPRTDTQYF; D gene: NA; J gene: TRBJ2-3; clone size: NA; V gene: TRBV19
CDR3 DNA: TGTGCCAGCTCGGACAGGGGGTATGGCTACACCTTC; CDR3 protein: CASSDRGYGYTF; D gene: TRBD1; J gene: TRBJ1-2; clone size: NA; V gene: TRBV5-8
CDR3 DNA: TGTGCCAGCAGTTACGCAACCGGGATTTTCTATGGCTACACCTTC; CDR3 protein: CASSYATGIFYGYTF; D gene: NA; J gene: TRBJ1-2; clone size: NA; V gene: TRBV6-5
CDR3 DNA: TGTGCCAGCGGGGGGACAGGCGAGGGGACAGATACGCAGTATTTT; CDR3 protein: CASGGTGEGTDTQYF; D gene: TRBD1; J gene: TRBJ2-3; clone size: NA; V gene: TRBV6-6
CDR3 DNA: TGCGCCAGCAGCCAGACAGGGAACACCGGGGAGCTGTTTTTT; CDR3 protein: CASSQTGNTGELFF; D gene: NA; J gene: TRBJ2-2; clone size: NA; V gene: TRBV5-1
CDR3 DNA: TGCGCCAGCAGCTTAAGGGGCGGGGTAGGGACAGATACGCAGTATTTT; CDR3 protein: CASSLRGGVGTDTQYF; D gene: NA; J gene: TRBJ2-3; clone size: NA; V gene: TRBV5-1